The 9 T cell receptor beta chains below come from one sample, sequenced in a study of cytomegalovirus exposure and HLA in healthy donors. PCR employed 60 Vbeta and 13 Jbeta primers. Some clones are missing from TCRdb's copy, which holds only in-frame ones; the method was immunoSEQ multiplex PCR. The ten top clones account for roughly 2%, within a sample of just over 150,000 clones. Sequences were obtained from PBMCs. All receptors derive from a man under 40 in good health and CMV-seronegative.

Written as DNA, the CDR3 is TGTGCCAGCCGGGCCCAGCGGGAAAGCACAGATACGCAGTATTTT. This sequence encodes CASRAQRESTDTQYF. The chain links TRBV7-9 to TRBJ2-3; 7 bases map to TRBD2. Germline V gene data show CDR1 as SEHNR and CDR2 as FQNEAQ (reference sequence). Trimming at V came to 8 bases and at J to 0 bases, leaving 8 bases not matched to a gene. This CDR3 is 15 amino acids long.

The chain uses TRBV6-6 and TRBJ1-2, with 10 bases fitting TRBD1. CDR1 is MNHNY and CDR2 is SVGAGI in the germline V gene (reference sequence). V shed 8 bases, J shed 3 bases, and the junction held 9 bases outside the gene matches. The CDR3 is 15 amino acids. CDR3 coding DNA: TGTGCCAGCCAGACAGGGGGCAGTGGAGACTATGGCTACACCTTC. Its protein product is CASQTGGSGDYGYTF.

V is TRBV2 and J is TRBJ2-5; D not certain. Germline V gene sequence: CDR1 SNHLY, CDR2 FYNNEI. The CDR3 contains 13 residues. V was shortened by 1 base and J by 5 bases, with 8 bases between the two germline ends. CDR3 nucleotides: TGTGCCAGCAGTGAAGATCGAGCGGAGACCCAGTACTTC. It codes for CASSEDRAETQYF.

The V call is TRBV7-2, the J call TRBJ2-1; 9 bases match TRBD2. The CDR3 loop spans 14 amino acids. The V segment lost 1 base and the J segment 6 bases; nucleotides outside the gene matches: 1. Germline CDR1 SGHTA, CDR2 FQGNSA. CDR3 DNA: TGTGCCAGCAGCTTAGGTAGCGGGAGCAATGAGCAGTTCTTC. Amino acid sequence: CASSLGSGSNEQFF.

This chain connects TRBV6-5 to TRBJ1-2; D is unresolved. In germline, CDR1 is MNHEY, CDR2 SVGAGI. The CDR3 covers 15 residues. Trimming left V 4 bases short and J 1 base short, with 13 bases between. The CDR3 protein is CASSSPEALNYGYTF. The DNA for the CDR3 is TGTGCCAGCAGTTCCCCCGAGGCCCTTAACTATGGCTACACCTTC.

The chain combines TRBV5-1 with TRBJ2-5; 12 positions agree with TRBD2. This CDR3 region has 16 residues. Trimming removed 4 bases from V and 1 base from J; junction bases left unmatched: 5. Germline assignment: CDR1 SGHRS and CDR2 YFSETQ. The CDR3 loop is CASSVGLAGFQETQYF. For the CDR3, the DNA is TGCGCCAGCAGCGTGGGACTAGCGGGTTTCCAAGAGACCCAGTACTTC.

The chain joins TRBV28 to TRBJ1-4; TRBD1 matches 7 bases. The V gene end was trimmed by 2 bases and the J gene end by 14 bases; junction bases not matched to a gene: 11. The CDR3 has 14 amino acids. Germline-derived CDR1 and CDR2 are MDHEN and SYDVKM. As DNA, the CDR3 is TGTGCCAGCAGTTTAGGACAGGACCTGCCCTATCTGTTTTTT. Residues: CASSLGQDLPYLFF.

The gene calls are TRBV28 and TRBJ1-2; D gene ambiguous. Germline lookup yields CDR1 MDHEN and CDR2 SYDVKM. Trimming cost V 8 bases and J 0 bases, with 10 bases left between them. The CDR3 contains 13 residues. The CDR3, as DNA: TGTGCCAGCGACTCACAAACTAACTATGGCTACACCTTC. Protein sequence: CASDSQTNYGYTF.

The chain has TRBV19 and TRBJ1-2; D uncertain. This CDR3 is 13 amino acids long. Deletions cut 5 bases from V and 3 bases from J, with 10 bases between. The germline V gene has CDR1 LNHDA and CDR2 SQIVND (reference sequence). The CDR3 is CASSAHRDYGYTF. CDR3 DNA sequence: TGTGCCAGTAGTGCCCACAGAGACTATGGCTACACCTTC.